This T cell receptor beta chain was profiled in a study of T cell changes during pregnancy in multiple sclerosis. Clones were read by immunoSEQ multiplex PCR, and TCRdb kept only the in-frame ones, dropping some. The data hold tens of thousands of clones, with approximately 88% observed a single time. By sample fraction, this clone is medium-sized. The TCR sequence derives from a female donor with multiple sclerosis, enrolled in a pregnancy study. The sample here was CD8+ T cells from peripheral blood mononuclear cells, taken before pregnancy.

CDR3 DNA: TGTGCCAGCAGTGAAGGGACAGGGGGTAATTCACCCCTCCACTTT. Protein: CASSEGTGGNSPLHF. The J gene is TRBJ1-6, the V gene TRBV6-1; 10 nucleotides align to TRBD1. Looked up from germline, CDR1 is MNHNS and CDR2 is SASEGT. The CDR3 length is 15 residues. V lost 1 base and J lost 6; bases outside the gene matches: 0.